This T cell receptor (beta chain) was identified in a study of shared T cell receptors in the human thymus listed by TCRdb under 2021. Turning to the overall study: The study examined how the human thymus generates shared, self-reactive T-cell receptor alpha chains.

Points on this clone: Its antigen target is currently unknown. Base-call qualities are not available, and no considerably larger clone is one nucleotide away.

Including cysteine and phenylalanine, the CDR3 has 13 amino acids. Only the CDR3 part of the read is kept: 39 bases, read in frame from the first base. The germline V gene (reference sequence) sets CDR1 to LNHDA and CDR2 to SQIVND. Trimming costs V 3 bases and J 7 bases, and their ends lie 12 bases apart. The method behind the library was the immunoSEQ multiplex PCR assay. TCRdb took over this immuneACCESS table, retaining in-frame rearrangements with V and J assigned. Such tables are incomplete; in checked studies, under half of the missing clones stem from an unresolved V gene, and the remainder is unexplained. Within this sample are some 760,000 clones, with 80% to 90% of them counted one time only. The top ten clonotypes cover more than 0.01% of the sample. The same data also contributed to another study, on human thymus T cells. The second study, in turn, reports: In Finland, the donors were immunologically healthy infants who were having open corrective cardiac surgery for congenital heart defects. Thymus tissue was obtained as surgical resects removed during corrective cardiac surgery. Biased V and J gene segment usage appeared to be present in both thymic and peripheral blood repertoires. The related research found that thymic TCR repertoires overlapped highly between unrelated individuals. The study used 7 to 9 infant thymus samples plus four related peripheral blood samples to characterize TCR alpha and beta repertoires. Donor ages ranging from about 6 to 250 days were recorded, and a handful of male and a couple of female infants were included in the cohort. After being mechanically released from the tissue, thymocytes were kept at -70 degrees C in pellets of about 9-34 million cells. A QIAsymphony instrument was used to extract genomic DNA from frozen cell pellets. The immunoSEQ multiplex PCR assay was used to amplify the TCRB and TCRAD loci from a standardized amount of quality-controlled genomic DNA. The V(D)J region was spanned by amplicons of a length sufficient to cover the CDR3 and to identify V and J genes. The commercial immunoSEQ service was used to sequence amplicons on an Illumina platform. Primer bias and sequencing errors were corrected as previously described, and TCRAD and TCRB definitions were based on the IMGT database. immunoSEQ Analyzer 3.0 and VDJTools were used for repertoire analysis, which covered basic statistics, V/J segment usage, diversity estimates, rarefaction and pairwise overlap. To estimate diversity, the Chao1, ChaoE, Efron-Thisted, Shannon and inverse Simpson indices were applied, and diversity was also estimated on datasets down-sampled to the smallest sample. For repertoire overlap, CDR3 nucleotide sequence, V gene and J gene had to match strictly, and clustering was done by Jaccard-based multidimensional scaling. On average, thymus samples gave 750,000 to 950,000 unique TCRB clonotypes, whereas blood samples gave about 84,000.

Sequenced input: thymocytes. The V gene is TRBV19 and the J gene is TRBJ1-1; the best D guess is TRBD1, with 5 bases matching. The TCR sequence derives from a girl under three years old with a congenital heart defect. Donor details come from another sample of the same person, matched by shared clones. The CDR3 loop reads CASSMGTRSEAFF. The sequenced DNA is TGTGCCAGTAGTATGGGGACTCGAAGTGAAGCTTTCTTT. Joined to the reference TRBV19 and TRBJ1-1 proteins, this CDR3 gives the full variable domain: DGGITQSPKYLFRKEGQNVTLSCEQNLNHDAMYWYRQDPGQGLRLIYYSQIVNDFQKGDIAEGYSVSREKKESFPLTVTSAQKNPTAFYLCASSMGTRSEAFFGQGTRLTVV.